This T cell receptor (beta chain) was identified in a study of blood T cell repertoires in COVID-19. Trimming took off 2 bases at V and 1 base at J, with 7 bases between the two ends. Per germline, CDR1 SGHKS and CDR2 YYEKEE (reference sequence). The CDR3 sequence is 14 residues long. The table came from immunoSEQ multiplex PCR; TCRdb's copy has only in-frame clones and leaves some out. The sample contains some 100,000 clones, around 85% of which appear only once. The clonotype was recovered from a woman between 45 and 65 years old who had recovered from COVID-19. Input material: PBMCs or T cells enriched from blood (not recorded which). The genes are TRBV5-5 and TRBJ1-3; the D is unclear. The CDR3 is CASSFIPSGNTIYF. CDR3 nucleotide sequence: TGTGCCAGCAGCTTTATTCCTTCTGGAAACACCATATATTTT.